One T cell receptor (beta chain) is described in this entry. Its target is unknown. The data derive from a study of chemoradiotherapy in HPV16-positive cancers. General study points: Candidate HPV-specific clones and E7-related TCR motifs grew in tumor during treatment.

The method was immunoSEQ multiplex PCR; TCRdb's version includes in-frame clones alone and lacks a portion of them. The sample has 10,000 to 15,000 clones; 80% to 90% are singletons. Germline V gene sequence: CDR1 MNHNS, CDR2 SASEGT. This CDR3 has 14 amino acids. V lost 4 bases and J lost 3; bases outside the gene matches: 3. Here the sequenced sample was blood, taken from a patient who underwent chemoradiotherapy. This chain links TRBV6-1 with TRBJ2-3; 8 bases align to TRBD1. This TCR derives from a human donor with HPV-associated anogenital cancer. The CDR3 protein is CASSVRTGTDTQYF. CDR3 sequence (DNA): TGTGCCAGCAGTGTTCGGACAGGGACAGATACGCAGTATTTT.